This passage covers 19 T cell receptor beta chains from one sample sequenced in a study of blood T cell repertoires in COVID-19 (dated by TCRdb to the early 2020s). Library preparation used the immunoSEQ multiplex PCR assay. The immuneACCESS repertoire file appears here via TCRdb, limited to in-frame rearrangements. These files lack a portion of the clones; in checked studies, under half of the deficit traces to unresolved V genes, and the cause of the others is not known. Recorded for this sample are 30,000 to 40,000 clones; approximately 89% of them occurred a single time. The ten largest make up around 15% of the sample. The sample taken for sequencing was peripheral blood. These receptors came from a man aged 60 to 75 with active COVID-19.

The CDR3 loop reads CASSWDTYTGELFF. As DNA, the CDR3 is TGTGCCAGCAGCTGGGACACCTACACCGGGGAGCTGTTTTTT. The chain links TRBV11-1 to TRBJ2-2, with D maybe TRBD1 (6 bases). The length of the CDR3 is 14 residues. Germline-derived CDR1 and CDR2 are SGHAT and FQDESV (reference sequence). With 4 bases removed from V and 3 bases from J, the gap between germline ends came to 9 bases.

V usage is TRBV6-4 and J usage is TRBJ2-3; a weak D match, TRBD2 (5 bases). The V gene lost 6 bases and the J gene lost 0 bases, with 13 bases spanning the gap. This CDR3 has 15 residues. Germline V gene sequence: CDR1 MRHNA, CDR2 SNTAGT. CDR3 in DNA: TGTGCCAGCAGACTAGTCCCGACTAGCACAGATACGCAGTATTTT. Its protein is CASRLVPTSTDTQYF.

V usage is TRBV10-2 and J usage is TRBJ2-1; a weak D match, TRBD2 (5 bases). The germline CDR1 and CDR2 sequences are WSHSY and SAAADI. Trimming took 5 bases from V and 1 from J, leaving 15 bases between them. The CDR3 spans 16 residues. The CDR3 DNA reads TGCGCCAGCAGTCAGGCCGTTCGGACTTCCTACAATGAGCAGTTCTTC. This encodes CASSQAVRTSYNEQFF.

In its sample, this clone was seen once. This chain uses TRBV7-2 with TRBJ1-5, with D perhaps matching TRBD1 (5 bases). Germline V gene lookup returns CDR1 SGHTA and CDR2 FQGNSA. V was shortened by 4 bases and J by 4 bases, with 14 bases between the two germline ends. The CDR3 is 15 amino acids. The CDR3 coding sequence is TGTGCCAGCAGCTGGTCCCCTGGACAAAATCAGCCCCAGCATTTT. Amino acids: CASSWSPGQNQPQHF.

The chain carries TRBV7-8 and TRBJ2-2; 10 bases fit TRBD2. The CDR3 spans 15 residues. Per the germline V gene, CDR1 is SGHVS and CDR2 is FQNEAQ. V was clipped by 5 bases and J by 7 bases; unmatched bases: 7. The CDR3 here is CASSALAGRVGELFF. DNA for the CDR3: TGTGCCAGCAGCGCACTAGCGGGAAGGGTCGGGGAGCTGTTTTTT. The complete variable domain, with remaining parts taken from reference TRBV7-8 and TRBJ2-2, reads GAGVSQSPRYKVAKRGQDVALRCDPISGHVSLFWYQQALGQGPEFLTYFQNEAQLDKSGLPSDRFFAERPEGSVSTLKIQRTQQEDSAVYLCASSALAGRVGELFFGEGSRLTVL.

The rearrangement joins TRBV27 to TRBJ2-1; D ambiguous. The CDR3 is 13 residues long. V was pared by 6 bases and J by 9 bases, with 15 bases between. The germline V gene encodes CDR1 MNHEY and CDR2 SMNVEV (reference sequence). The chain's CDR3 is CASSKLPVREQFF. The CDR3 DNA follows: TGTGCCAGCAGCAAACTCCCCGTCCGTGAGCAGTTCTTC.

This chain links TRBV2 with TRBJ2-7; D may be TRBD1 (6 bases). The CDR3 runs 14 residues. Trimming shortened V by 6 bases and J by 5 bases, and 17 bases separated the two germline ends. Germline CDR1 SNHLY, CDR2 FYNNEI. The CDR3 DNA follows: TGTGCCAGCAGCGATCTACAGGGAACCCACGAGCAGTACTTC. This translates into CASSDLQGTHEQYF. Full variable domain (missing parts from reference TRBV2 and TRBJ2-7): EPEVTQTPSHQVTQMGQEVILRCVPISNHLYFYWYRQILGQKVEFLVSFYNNEISEKSEIFDDQFSVERPDGSNFTLKIRSTKLEDSAMYFCASSDLQGTHEQYFGPGTRLTVT.

The CDR3 bases are TGTGCCAGCAGCTTTCTAGCGGGAGTTTACAATGAGCAGTTCTTC. Encoded protein: CASSFLAGVYNEQFF. The chain couples TRBV11-2 to TRBJ2-1; TRBD2 matches 10 bases. The ends lost 3 bases at V and 4 bases at J; junction bases unmatched: 3. The CDR3 is made up of 15 amino acids. Germline V gives CDR1 SGHAT, CDR2 FQNNGV.

This sequence joins TRBV11-2 and TRBJ1-1, with a tentative D call TRBD1 (6 bases). V lost 4 bases and J lost 5, with 14 bases in between. This CDR3 spans 14 amino acids. CDR1 is SGHAT and CDR2 is FQNNGV in the germline V gene. The CDR3 loop is CASSSVTGYTEAFF. Here the CDR3 DNA reads TGTGCCAGCAGCTCCGTTACAGGGTATACTGAAGCTTTCTTT.

This rearrangement joins TRBV19 to TRBJ1-2; 9 bases are a match to TRBD1. This CDR3 comprises 16 residues. CDR1 LNHDA and CDR2 SQIVND come from the germline V gene (reference sequence). With 1 base clipped from V and 4 bases from J, the junction kept 7 bases outside the gene matches. Here the CDR3 reads CASSIAQGARFYGYTF. The CDR3 DNA reads as TGTGCCAGTAGTATAGCACAGGGGGCGCGATTCTATGGCTACACCTTC.

The table lists this clone with a few counts. The J gene is TRBJ2-2, the V gene TRBV10-1; D might be TRBD1 (5 bases). The germline V gene encodes CDR1 WNHNN and CDR2 SYGVQD (reference sequence). Trimming pared 1 base from V and 4 bases from J, leaving 10 bases between. The CDR3 is made up of 15 amino acids. In DNA form, the CDR3 reads TGCGCCAGCAGTGAGTACGCCAGGGTCACCGGGGAGCTGTTTTTT. This translates into CASSEYARVTGELFF.

The genes are TRBV28 and TRBJ2-7; 8 positions agree with TRBD1. Looked up from germline, CDR1 is MDHEN and CDR2 is SYDVKM. The CDR3 sequence is 16 residues long. V was clipped by 2 bases and J by 7 bases; unmatched bases: 13. CDR3: CASSLAGGPLLKEQYF. CDR3 in DNA: TGTGCCAGCAGTTTAGCAGGGGGCCCTCTTCTTAAGGAGCAGTACTTC.

The rearrangement uses TRBV7-2 and TRBJ1-1; 8 bases line up with TRBD1. The CDR3 has 14 residues. V shed 4 bases and J 6 bases; nucleotides not matched to a gene: 7. CDR1 and CDR2 (germline): SGHTA, FQGNSA. The CDR3 here is CASSWGPQGAEAFF. As DNA, the CDR3 is TGTGCCAGCAGCTGGGGACCACAGGGGGCTGAAGCTTTCTTT. Using reference TRBV7-2 and TRBJ1-1 for the parts outside the CDR3, the full variable domain is GAGVSQSPSNKVTEKGKDVELRCDPISGHTALYWYRQSLGQGLEFLIYFQGNSAPDKSGLPSDRFSAERTGGSVSTLTIQRTQQEDSAVYLCASSWGPQGAEAFFGQGTRLTVV.

V usage is TRBV24-1 and J usage is TRBJ2-6; no clear D gene. CDR1 and CDR2 from the germline V gene are KGHDR and SFDVKD. This CDR3 contains 15 residues. The germline V and J ends were trimmed by 3 bases and 0 bases, with 5 bases remaining between them. This chain's CDR3 is CATSDTVSGANVLTF. In nucleotides, the CDR3 is TGTGCCACCAGTGATACGGTCTCTGGGGCCAACGTCCTGACTTTC.

The rearrangement joins TRBV19 to TRBJ2-2; TRBD2 aligns across 8 bases. Germline V CDR1 and CDR2: LNHDA, SQIVND (reference sequence). Trimming took 5 bases from V and 0 from J; bases not matched to a gene: 5. There are 16 residues in the CDR3. CDR3 nucleotide sequence: TGTGCCAGTAGTCCCCGGGGACTAGCGAACACCGGGGAGCTGTTTTTT. Protein sequence: CASSPRGLANTGELFF.

V usage is TRBV12-3 or TRBV12-4 and J usage is TRBJ2-2; 7 bases line up with TRBD1. This CDR3 has 11 amino acids. V was pared by 5 bases and J by 13 bases, with 4 bases of the junction left unmatched. This chain's CDR3 is CASSSRTGLFF. Here the CDR3 DNA reads TGTGCCAGCAGTAGCCGGACAGGGCTGTTTTTT.

The gene calls are TRBV11-2 and TRBJ2-7; TRBD2 matches 8 bases. The V gene end was trimmed by 6 bases and the J gene end by 0 bases; junction bases not matched to a gene: 7. CDR3 length: 15 amino acids. In germline, CDR1 is SGHAT, CDR2 FQNNGV. As DNA, the CDR3 is TGTGCCAGCAGTCTTTCGACTAGCGTCTCCTACGAGCAGTACTTC. Protein: CASSLSTSVSYEQYF.

This chain joins TRBV3-1 (or the pseudogene TRBV3-2) and TRBJ2-5; D is possibly TRBD1 (6 bases). Looked up from germline, CDR1 is LGHDT and CDR2 is YNNKEL (reference sequence). CDR3 length: 16 amino acids. The V gene lost 2 bases and the J gene lost 2 bases, with 15 bases spanning the gap. The CDR3 is CASSQRIPGAQETQYF. Written as DNA, the CDR3 is TGTGCCAGCAGCCAACGGATCCCAGGGGCTCAAGAGACCCAGTACTTC.

This clone has a single count. CDR3 DNA sequence: TGTGCCAGCTCACCAATGGCAGGGGGGGAGCAGTACTTC. This translates into CASSPMAGGEQYF. The chain recombines TRBV18 with TRBJ2-7, with a tentative D call TRBD1 (7 bases). The CDR3 length is 13 residues. Germline CDR1 reads KGHSH; CDR2 reads LQKENI. V shed 2 bases and J shed 7 bases, with 12 bases lying between them.